The sequence of this T cell receptor beta chain was determined in a study of blood T cell repertoires in COVID-19. Original processing methods: For nucleated cells, counts were estimated from reference gene primer amplification. Produced via immunoSEQ multiplex PCR; TCRdb's table is partial and in-frame only. V and J calls and clone size are those listed in that table; D and trimming were worked out from the DNA. The sample carries fewer than 300,000 clones, approximately 85% recorded once. The germline V gene has CDR1 SGDLS and CDR2 YYNGEE. V lost 0 bases and J 4 bases, leaving 5 bases between the germline ends. The CDR3 is made up of 14 amino acids.

Material for sequencing was peripheral blood. This TCR came from a human donor with COVID-19, enrolled during active disease. The donor label of this sample is uncertain. The chain combines TRBV9 with TRBJ2-6, with unresolved D. This CDR3 is CASSVAVGANVLTF. The CDR3 bases are TGTGCCAGCAGCGTAGCGGTCGGGGCCAACGTCCTGACTTTC.